This TCR beta chain was sequenced for a study of Graves' ophthalmopathy and Graves' hyperthyroidism. As for the study in general: The authors collected peripheral blood at initial diagnosis, before any treatment.

Amplification from RNA transcripts yielded the TCR beta CDR3 regions. HTBI-primed RT-PCR formed the first round, and a multiplex PCR formed the second. Each CDR3 protein gets one entry after TCRdb re-called the multiplex PCR reads with MiXCR. The sample has 450,000 or so distinct CDR3 sequences, over 13% seen once. Study-wide points: Built on 13 signatures, a model told ophthalmopathy apart from stable hyperthyroidism with about 88% sensitivity and roughly 81% specificity. Prediction of ophthalmopathy progression reached less than 71% sensitivity and approximately 75% specificity.

Per the germline V gene, CDR1 is MNHNS and CDR2 is SASEGT. V lost 5 bases and J 0 bases, leaving 13 bases between the germline ends. The CDR3 length is 15 residues. Moderate-to-severe activity, with CAS ≥3, NOSPECS ≥4 and duration under 3 months, characterized the donors with ophthalmopathy. Many counts were recorded for this clonotype. What it binds is not known. The sample taken for sequencing was blood. The chain uses TRBV6-1 and TRBJ1-1, with a tentative D call TRBD1 (5 bases). The receptor comes from a woman in her thirties with Graves' ophthalmopathy. The CDR3 nucleotides are TGTGCCAGCAGTACCGCGAGACAGATGAACACTGAAGCTTTCTTT. Protein product: CASSTARQMNTEAFF.